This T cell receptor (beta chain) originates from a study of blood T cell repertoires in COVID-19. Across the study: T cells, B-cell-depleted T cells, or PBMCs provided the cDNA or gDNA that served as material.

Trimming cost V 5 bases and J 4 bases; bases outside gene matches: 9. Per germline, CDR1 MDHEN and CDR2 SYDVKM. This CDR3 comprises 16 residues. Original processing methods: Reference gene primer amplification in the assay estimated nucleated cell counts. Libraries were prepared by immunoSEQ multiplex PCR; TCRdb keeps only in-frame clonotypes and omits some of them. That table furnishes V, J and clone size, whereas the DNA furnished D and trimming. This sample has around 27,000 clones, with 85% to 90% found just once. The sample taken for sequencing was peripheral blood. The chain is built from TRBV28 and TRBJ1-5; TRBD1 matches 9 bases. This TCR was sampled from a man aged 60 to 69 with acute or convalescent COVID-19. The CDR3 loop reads CASSPPGQGWNQPQHF. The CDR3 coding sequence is TGTGCCAGCAGTCCACCGGGACAGGGTTGGAATCAGCCCCAGCATTTT.